The clone carrying this TCR beta chain was counted a few times. Its antigen is currently unknown. The source of the sample is a study of HIV-infected patients and healthy controls. Reverse transcription used about 510 ng RNA and constant-region primers for alpha and beta. Each of the alpha and beta chains got its own library through chain-specific third strand synthesis with indices. A single primer pair per chain amplified all rearrangements, with per-molecule barcodes. MiXCR, applied by TCRdb to the 5' RACE reads, yields one record per CDR3 protein. The sample consists of 5,000 to 6,500 distinct CDR3 sequences, about 8.2% of them appearing once. The repertoire came from unfractionated whole blood and reflected all unsorted peripheral T cells. RNA came from 2.5 to 3 ml of peripheral blood. Trimming shortened V by 2 bases and J by 2 bases, and 7 bases separated the two germline ends. The CDR3 is 13 residues long. CDR1 and CDR2 (germline): WSHSY, SAAADI.

Whole-study findings and limits: Healthy controls carried many MAIT alpha-chain CDR3s, while HIV+ repertoires had few. Compared with untreated HIV+ repertoires, healthy controls showed roughly threefold more distinct CDR3s and higher Shannon diversity.

This sequence joins TRBV10-2 and TRBJ2-7; D gene ambiguous. The clonotype comes from an adult with HIV infection. Sequences were derived from blood, sampled before antiretroviral therapy. CDR3 amino acids: CASSEIDPYEQYF. The CDR3 nucleotides are TGCGCCAGCAGTGAGATAGACCCCTACGAGCAGTACTTC.